The present entry profiles one TCR beta chain with its context. Its antigen is still unknown. This entry is derived from a study of shared clonotypes between healthy human individuals. The study, taken as a whole, reports: Shared across a few donors were around 5% of the naive CD4 clonotypes. Limitation of the genetic and exposure-history diversity represented came from the few donors. The rarefaction results pointed to incomplete sorted-subset sequencing despite large depth.

TCRdb's table, derived via immunoSEQ multiplex PCR, lists solely in-frame clones and lacks some. This sample has some 2,100,000 clones; around 95% occur once, and the top ten carry 0.1% to 0.15%. The germline V gene has CDR1 GTSNPN and CDR2 SVGIG (reference sequence). This CDR3 has 13 amino acids. V shed 1 base and J shed 3 bases, with 9 bases lying between them. Within Nashville, Tennessee resided all donors, each a Caucasian adult. The TCR sequence derives from a man aged 18 to 35 in good health. This chain links TRBV30 with TRBJ1-2; no clear D. Sequenced sample: naive CD4+ T cells sorted from blood. Noted subset: CD45RA+ positively selected. CDR3 nucleotide sequence: TGTGCCTGGAGTGCGGGAGATGACTATGGCTACACCTTC. Translated, it gives CAWSAGDDYGYTF. Variable domain in full (rest from reference TRBV30 and TRBJ1-2): SQTIHQWPATLVQPVGSPLSLECTVEGTSNPNLYWYRQAAGRGLQLLFYSVGIGQISSEVPQNLSASRPQDRQFILSSKKLLLSDSGFYLCAWSAGDDYGYTFGSGTRLTVV.